The 18 T cell receptor beta chains listed next were all sequenced from one sample in a study of blood T cell repertoires in COVID-19. The assay was immunoSEQ multiplex PCR, and TCRdb's table has in-frame clones only and misses some. The sample lists fewer than 250,000 clones, around four fifths seen once, with approximately 19% in the top ten. Material for sequencing was peripheral blood. Every receptor here comes from a human donor in a cohort sampled during active COVID-19.

This clone was detected a few times. This rearrangement joins TRBV19 to TRBJ2-5; 7 bases map to TRBD1. Looked up from germline, CDR1 is LNHDA and CDR2 is SQIVND (reference sequence). The CDR3 runs to 16 residues. Germline trimming cut 4 bases from V and 2 bases from J; bases unmatched to any gene: 10. This CDR3 is CASSKSLGQTQETQYF. The CDR3 DNA follows: TGTGCCAGTAGTAAATCCCTGGGACAGACACAAGAGACCCAGTACTTC. Combining the CDR3 with reference TRBV19 and TRBJ2-5 gives the whole variable domain DGGITQSPKYLFRKEGQNVTLSCEQNLNHDAMYWYRQDPGQGLRLIYYSQIVNDFQKGDIAEGYSVSREKKESFPLTVTSAQKNPTAFYLCASSKSLGQTQETQYFGPGTRLLVL.

This clone was found a few times. The chain uses TRBV5-1 and TRBJ2-7; D call uncertain. The germline V gene encodes CDR1 SGHRS and CDR2 YFSETQ. The CDR3 spans 13 residues. V gave up 0 bases and J gave up 4 bases, with 8 bases separating them. The DNA of the CDR3 is TGCGCCAGCAGCTTGGACAGTGAGTACGAGCAGTACGTC. It codes for CASSLDSEYEQYV.

The chain combines TRBV5-1 with TRBJ2-7; TRBD1 aligns across 11 bases. Trimming at V came to 2 bases and at J to 3 bases, leaving 1 base not matched to a gene. CDR3 length: 14 residues. Germline CDR1 reads SGHRS; CDR2 reads YFSETQ. The chain's CDR3 is CASSFGTGGYEQYF. In nucleotides, the CDR3 is TGCGCCAGCAGCTTTGGGACAGGGGGCTACGAGCAGTACTTC.

This chain joins TRBV7-8 and TRBJ1-2; tentatively, D is TRBD1 (6 bases). The CDR3 runs 15 residues. Trimming took off 1 base at V and 6 bases at J, with 15 bases between the two ends. Germline assignment: CDR1 SGHVS and CDR2 FQNEAQ. CDR3 sequence reads: CASSLGRGGADGYTF. The CDR3 DNA is TGTGCCAGCAGCTTAGGAAGAGGGGGGGCCGATGGCTACACCTTC.

This chain joins TRBV2 and TRBJ1-2, with D maybe TRBD1 (6 bases). The V end was cut by 3 bases, the J end by 7 bases, with 9 bases between. The V gene's germline CDR1 is SNHLY and CDR2 FYNNEI. The CDR3 has 12 amino acids. This CDR3 reads CASSDTQGGYTF. Here the CDR3 DNA reads TGTGCCAGCAGTGACACACAGGGTGGCTACACCTTC.

The chain links TRBV14 to TRBJ2-2, with 12 bases aligning to TRBD1. J lost 4 bases, V lost 3 bases, and 6 bases had no gene match. The CDR3 sequence is 17 residues long. Germline CDR1 is SGHDN and CDR2 is FVKESK. The CDR3 DNA reads as TGTGCCAGCAGCCAGGGACAGGGGGCATCTATCACCGGGGAGCTGTTTTTT. Its protein product is CASSQGQGASITGELFF.

Many counts were recorded for this clone. V and J are TRBV7-2 and TRBJ1-6, with 10 nucleotides matching TRBD1. With 5 bases clipped from V and 6 bases from J, the junction kept 10 bases outside the gene matches. This CDR3 spans 17 amino acids. CDR1 and CDR2 from the germline V gene are SGHTA and FQGNSA. The CDR3 spells CASSPVGTGDSNSPLHF. The CDR3 DNA follows: TGTGCCAGCAGCCCTGTTGGGACAGGGGATAGTAATTCACCCCTCCACTTT. Looking up the rest from reference TRBV7-2 and TRBJ1-6 gives the full variable domain: GAGVSQSPSNKVTEKGKDVELRCDPISGHTALYWYRQSLGQGLEFLIYFQGNSAPDKSGLPSDRFSAERTGGSVSTLTIQRTQQEDSAVYLCASSPVGTGDSNSPLHFGNGTRLTVT.

V usage is TRBV4-1 and J usage is TRBJ2-4, with D uncertain. From germline, CDR1 is MGHRA and CDR2 YSYEKL. CDR3 length: 18 residues. With 1 base removed from V and 0 bases from J, the gap between germline ends came to 16 bases. The CDR3 DNA reads TGCGCCAGCAGCCAAGTGAGGTTACTGACTTTAGCCAAAAACATTCAGTACTTC. This gives the protein CASSQVRLLTLAKNIQYF.

The chain uses TRBV5-6 and TRBJ1-6, with TRBD1 matching over 9 bases. Germline CDR1 is SGHDT and CDR2 is YYEEEE. This CDR3 contains 15 residues. V lost 3 bases and J lost 9; bases outside the gene matches: 7. CDR3 DNA sequence: TGTGCCAGCAGCTGGGGGACAGGGAGTGTTTCACCCCTCCACTTT. It is translated as CASSWGTGSVSPLHF.

This clone was observed a few times. V gene TRBV10-3 combines with J gene TRBJ1-6; possibly TRBD1 for D (5 bases). The germline gives CDR1 ENHRY, CDR2 SYGVKD. CDR3 length: 14 residues. Trimming removed 5 bases from V and 5 bases from J, with 10 bases in between. The chain's CDR3 is CAISPTENNSPLHF. CDR3 DNA sequence: TGTGCCATCAGTCCGACAGAAAATAATTCACCCCTCCACTTT.

The genes are TRBV27 and TRBJ1-1, with 8 bases aligning to TRBD1. Trimming removed 8 bases from V and 6 bases from J; junction bases left unmatched: 8. This CDR3 contains 13 residues. Per the germline V gene, CDR1 is MNHEY and CDR2 is SMNVEV (reference sequence). The CDR3 DNA reads TGTGCCAGCCTAAAGTGGGGACAGGCTGAAGCTTTCTTT. Protein sequence: CASLKWGQAEAFF.

The sample holds one count of this clone. J is TRBJ2-1 and V is TRBV7-3, with D possibly matching TRBD2 (7 bases). The CDR3 contains 13 residues. Germline V lookup: CDR1 SGHTA, CDR2 FQGTGA. The germline V and J ends were trimmed by 8 bases and 1 base, with 9 bases remaining between them. The CDR3 spells CASGRGSYNEQFF. In nucleotides, the CDR3 is TGTGCCAGCGGGAGGGGGTCCTACAATGAGCAGTTCTTC.

The J gene is TRBJ1-3, the V gene TRBV19; D gene ambiguous. Germline-derived CDR1 and CDR2 are LNHDA and SQIVND (reference sequence). V lost 5 bases to trimming and J lost 0 bases, with 8 bases between them. The CDR3 has 14 residues. The CDR3 region is CASSETDSGNTIYF. The CDR3 bases are TGTGCCAGTAGTGAAACTGACTCTGGAAACACCATATATTTT.

This sequence joins TRBV5-5 and TRBJ2-2; TRBD1 matches 7 bases. After removal of 2 bases from V and 2 bases from J, the junction contained 9 bases not matched to a gene. The CDR3 is 17 residues long. Germline CDR1 and CDR2: SGHKS and YYEKEE (reference sequence). The CDR3 region has the DNA TGTGCCAGCAGCTTCCGACCGGGACAGCTAAACACCGGGGAGCTGTTTTTT. Protein sequence: CASSFRPGQLNTGELFF.

The chain couples TRBV20-1 to TRBJ2-3, with a possible D match to TRBD2 (5 bases). CDR1 is DFQATT and CDR2 is SNEGSKA in the germline V gene (reference sequence). Trimming stripped 3 bases from V and 4 bases from J, with 14 bases between. The CDR3 length is 14 residues. CDR3 sequence reads: CSASLRGKADTQYF. CDR3 bases: TGCAGTGCTAGTCTTCGAGGGAAGGCAGATACGCAGTATTTT.

The chain combines TRBV28 with TRBJ2-5; tentatively, D is TRBD1 (6 bases). The germline CDR1 and CDR2 sequences are MDHEN and SYDVKM. The ends were cut back, 3 bases at V and 4 bases at J, with 12 bases in the middle. The CDR3 spans 14 residues. The CDR3 DNA is TGTGCCAGCAGTTTTACAGGGCTGAGAGAGACCCAGTACTTC. Its protein product is CASSFTGLRETQYF.

This chain joins TRBV6-5 and TRBJ2-5; D perhaps matches TRBD2 (5 bases). Trimming took 6 bases from V and 5 from J, leaving 13 bases between them. Per germline, CDR1 MNHEY and CDR2 SVGAGI. The CDR3 consists of 13 residues. This CDR3 reads CASSRMTGETQYF. The CDR3 coding sequence is TGTGCCAGCAGCCGCATGACGGGGGAGACCCAGTACTTC.

This clone was found once. This chain links TRBV27 with TRBJ2-7; tentative D call: TRBD2 (5 bases). Germline loops: CDR1 MNHEY, CDR2 SMNVEV (reference sequence). The V and J ends lost 3 bases and 8 bases respectively, with 17 bases between them. The CDR3 extends over 14 amino acids. CDR3 amino acids: CASSFGEWGVKQYF. DNA for the CDR3: TGTGCCAGCAGTTTCGGGGAGTGGGGTGTGAAGCAGTACTTC.